This TCR beta chain was sequenced for a study of cytomegalovirus exposure and HLA in healthy donors. The germline CDR1 and CDR2 sequences are LGHNT and FRNRAP. V was pared by 6 bases and J by 5 bases, with 13 bases between. The CDR3 is 13 amino acids. In the PCR, 60 Vbeta and 13 Jbeta primers were used. Original methodology: In a later analysis, some 10 million of some 80 million unique beta chains occurred in at least two donors. Measured with immunoSEQ multiplex PCR; TCRdb has only the in-frame clones, and not every one. From that table come the V and J calls and clone size; the DNA was used to work out D and trimming. The table includes tens of thousands of clones, approximately 83% detected once. Each of the donors was a healthy bone marrow donor.

V and J are TRBV12-5 and TRBJ2-5; a possible D gene is TRBD2 (6 bases). Sequenced: PBMCs. The TCR comes from a man over 45 in good health and CMV-seronegative. The CDR3 coding sequence is TGTGCTAGTGGGACGTCTGGAGGGGAGACCCAGTACTTC. This sequence encodes CASGTSGGETQYF.